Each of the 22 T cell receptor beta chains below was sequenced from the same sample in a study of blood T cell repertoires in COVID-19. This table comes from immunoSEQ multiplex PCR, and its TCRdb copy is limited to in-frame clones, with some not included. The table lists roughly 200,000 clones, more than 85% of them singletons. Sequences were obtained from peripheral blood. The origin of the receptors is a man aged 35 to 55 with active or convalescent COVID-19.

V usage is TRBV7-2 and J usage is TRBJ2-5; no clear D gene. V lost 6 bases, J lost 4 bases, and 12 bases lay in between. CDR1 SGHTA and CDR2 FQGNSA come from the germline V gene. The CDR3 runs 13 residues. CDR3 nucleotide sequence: TGTGCCAGCAGTCGAGGCCTTTTAGAGACCCAGTACTTC. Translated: CASSRGLLETQYF.

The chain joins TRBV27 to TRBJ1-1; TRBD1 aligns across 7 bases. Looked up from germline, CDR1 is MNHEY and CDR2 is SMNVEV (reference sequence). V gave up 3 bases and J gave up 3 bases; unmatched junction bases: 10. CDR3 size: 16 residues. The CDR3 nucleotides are TGTGCCAGCAGTTTTGGAGGGGGCTTAGGGGACACTGAAGCTTTCTTT. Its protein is CASSFGGGLGDTEAFF.

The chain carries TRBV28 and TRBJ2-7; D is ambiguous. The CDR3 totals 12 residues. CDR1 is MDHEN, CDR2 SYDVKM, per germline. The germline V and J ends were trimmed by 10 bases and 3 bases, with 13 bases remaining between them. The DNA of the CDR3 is TGTGCCACCGGCCCAGCGATCTACGAGCAGTACTTC. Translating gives CATGPAIYEQYF.

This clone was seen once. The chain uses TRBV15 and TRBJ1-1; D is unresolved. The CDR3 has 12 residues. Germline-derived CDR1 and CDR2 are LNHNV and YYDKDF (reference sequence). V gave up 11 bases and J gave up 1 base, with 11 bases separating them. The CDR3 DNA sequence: TGTGCCGCACGTCGGGGGAACACTGAAGCTTTCTTT. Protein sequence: CAARRGNTEAFF.

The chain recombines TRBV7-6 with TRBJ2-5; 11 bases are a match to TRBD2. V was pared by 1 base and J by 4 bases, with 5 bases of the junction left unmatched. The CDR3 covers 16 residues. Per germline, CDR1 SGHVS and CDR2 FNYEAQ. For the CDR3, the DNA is TGTGCCAGCAGCTTAGTAGATCTAGCGGGGGGAGAGACCCAGTACTTC. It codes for CASSLVDLAGGETQYF.

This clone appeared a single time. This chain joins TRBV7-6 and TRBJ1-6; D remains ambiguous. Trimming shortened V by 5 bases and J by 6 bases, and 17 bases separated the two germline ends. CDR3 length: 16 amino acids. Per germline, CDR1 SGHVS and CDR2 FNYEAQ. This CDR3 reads CASSQQLLGTNSPLHF. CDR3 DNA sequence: TGTGCCAGCAGCCAGCAGTTGCTGGGCACTAATTCACCCCTCCACTTT.

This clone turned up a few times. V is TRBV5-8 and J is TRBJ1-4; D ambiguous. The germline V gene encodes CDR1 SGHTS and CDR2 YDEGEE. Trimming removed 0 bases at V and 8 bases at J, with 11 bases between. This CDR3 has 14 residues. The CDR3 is CASSLGSTGEKLFF. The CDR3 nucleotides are TGTGCCAGCAGCTTGGGTTCGACTGGGGAAAAACTGTTTTTT.

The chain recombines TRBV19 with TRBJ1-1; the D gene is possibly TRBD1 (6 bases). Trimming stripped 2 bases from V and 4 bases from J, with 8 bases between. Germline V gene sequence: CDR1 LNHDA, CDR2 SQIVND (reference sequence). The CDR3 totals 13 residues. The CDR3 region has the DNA TGTGCCAGTAGTATACCAGGGGTCACTGAAGCTTTCTTT. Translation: CASSIPGVTEAFF.

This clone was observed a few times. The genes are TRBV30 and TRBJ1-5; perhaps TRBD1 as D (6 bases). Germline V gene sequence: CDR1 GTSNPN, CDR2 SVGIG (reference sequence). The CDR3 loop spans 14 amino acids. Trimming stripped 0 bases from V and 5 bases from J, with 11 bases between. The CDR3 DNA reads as TGTGCCTGGAGTGTCTGGGGGCTCGATCAGCCCCAGCATTTT. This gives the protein CAWSVWGLDQPQHF.

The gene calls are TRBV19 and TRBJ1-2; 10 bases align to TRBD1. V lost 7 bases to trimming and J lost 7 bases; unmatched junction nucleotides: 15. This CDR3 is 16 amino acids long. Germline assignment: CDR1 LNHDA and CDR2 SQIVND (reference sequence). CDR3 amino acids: CASTPSRTGGRGGYTF. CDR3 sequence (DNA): TGTGCCAGTACCCCCTCCCGGACAGGGGGAAGAGGTGGCTACACCTTC.

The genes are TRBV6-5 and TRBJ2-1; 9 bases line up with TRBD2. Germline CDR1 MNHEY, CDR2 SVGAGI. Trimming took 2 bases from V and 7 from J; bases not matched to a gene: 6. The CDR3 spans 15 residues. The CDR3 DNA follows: TGTGCCAGCAGTTACGGGACTAGCCCTTCTAATGAGCAGTTCTTC. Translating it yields CASSYGTSPSNEQFF.

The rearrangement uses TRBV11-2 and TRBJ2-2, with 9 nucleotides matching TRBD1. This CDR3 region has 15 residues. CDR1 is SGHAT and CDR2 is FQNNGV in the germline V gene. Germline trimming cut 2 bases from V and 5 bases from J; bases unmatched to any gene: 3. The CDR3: CASSLTTGGTGELFF. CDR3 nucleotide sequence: TGTGCCAGCAGCTTAACGACAGGGGGAACCGGGGAGCTGTTTTTT.

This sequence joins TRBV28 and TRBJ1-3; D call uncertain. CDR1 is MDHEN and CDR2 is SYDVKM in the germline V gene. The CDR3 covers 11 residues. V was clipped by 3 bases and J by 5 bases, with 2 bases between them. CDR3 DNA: TGTGCCAGCAGTTTCAGAAACACCATATATTTT. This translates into CASSFRNTIYF.

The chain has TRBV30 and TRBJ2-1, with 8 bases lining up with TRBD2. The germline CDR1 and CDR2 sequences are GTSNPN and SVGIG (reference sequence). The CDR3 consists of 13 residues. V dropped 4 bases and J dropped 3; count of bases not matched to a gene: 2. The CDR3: CAWTRGGYNEQFF. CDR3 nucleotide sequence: TGTGCCTGGACACGGGGGGGCTACAATGAGCAGTTCTTC.

CDR3 protein: CASSLVSSGDEQFF. For the CDR3, the DNA is TGTGCCAGCAGCTTAGTGAGCTCGGGGGATGAGCAGTTCTTC. The chain links TRBV7-9 to TRBJ2-1, with D possibly TRBD2 on 6 matching bases. Germline V lookup: CDR1 SEHNR, CDR2 FQNEAQ (reference sequence). The V and J ends lost 1 base and 8 bases respectively, with 12 bases between them. The CDR3 length is 14 residues.

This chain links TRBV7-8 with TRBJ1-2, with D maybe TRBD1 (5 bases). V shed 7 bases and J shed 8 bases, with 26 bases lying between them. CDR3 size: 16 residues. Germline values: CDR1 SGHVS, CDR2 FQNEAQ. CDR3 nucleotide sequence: TGTGCCAGCACCTTGGGGTCAGGAGGGACCGCGAGGGGCTACACCTTC. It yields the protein CASTLGSGGTARGYTF.

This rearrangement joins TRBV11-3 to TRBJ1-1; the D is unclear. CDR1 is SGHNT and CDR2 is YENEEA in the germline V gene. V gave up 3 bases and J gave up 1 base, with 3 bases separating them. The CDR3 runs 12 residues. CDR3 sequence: CASSFGNTEAFF. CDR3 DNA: TGTGCCAGCAGCTTCGGGAACACTGAAGCTTTCTTT.

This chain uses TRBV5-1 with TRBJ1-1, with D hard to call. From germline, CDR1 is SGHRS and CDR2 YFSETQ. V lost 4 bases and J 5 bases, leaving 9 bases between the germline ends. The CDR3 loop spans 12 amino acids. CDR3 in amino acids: CASSSTRTEAFF. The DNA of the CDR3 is TGCGCCAGCAGCAGCACTAGGACTGAAGCTTTCTTT.

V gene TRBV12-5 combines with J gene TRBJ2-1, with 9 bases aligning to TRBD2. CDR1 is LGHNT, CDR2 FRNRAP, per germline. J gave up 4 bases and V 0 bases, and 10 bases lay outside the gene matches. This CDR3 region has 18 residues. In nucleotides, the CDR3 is TGTGCTAGTGGTTTGGTAGTGCTAGCGGGGCGTGGGTACAATGAGCAGTTCTTC. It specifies CASGLVVLAGRGYNEQFF.

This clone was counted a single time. The CDR3 sequence: CASSSLGQPQHF. In nucleotides, the CDR3 is TGTGCCAGCAGTTCCCTAGGACAGCCCCAGCATTTT. This chain uses TRBV7-9 with TRBJ1-5; unclear D gene. The CDR3 is 12 amino acids. The ends were cut back, 6 bases at V and 7 bases at J, with 10 bases in the middle. Germline CDR1 and CDR2: SEHNR and FQNEAQ (reference sequence).

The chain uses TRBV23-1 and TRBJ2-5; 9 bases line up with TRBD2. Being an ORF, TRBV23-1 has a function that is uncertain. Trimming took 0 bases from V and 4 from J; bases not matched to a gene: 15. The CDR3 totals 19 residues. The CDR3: CASSQSGPRVAGERETQYF. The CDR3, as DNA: TGCGCCAGCAGTCAATCGGGGCCCCGGGTAGCGGGGGAGCGAGAGACCCAGTACTTC.

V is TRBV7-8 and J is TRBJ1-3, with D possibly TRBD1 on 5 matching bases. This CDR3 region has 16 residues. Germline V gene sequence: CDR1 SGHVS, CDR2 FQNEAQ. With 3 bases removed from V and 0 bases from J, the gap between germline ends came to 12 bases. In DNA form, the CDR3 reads TGTGCCAGCAGCTTCTTCGACAGAAACTCTGGAAACACCATATATTTT. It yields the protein CASSFFDRNSGNTIYF.